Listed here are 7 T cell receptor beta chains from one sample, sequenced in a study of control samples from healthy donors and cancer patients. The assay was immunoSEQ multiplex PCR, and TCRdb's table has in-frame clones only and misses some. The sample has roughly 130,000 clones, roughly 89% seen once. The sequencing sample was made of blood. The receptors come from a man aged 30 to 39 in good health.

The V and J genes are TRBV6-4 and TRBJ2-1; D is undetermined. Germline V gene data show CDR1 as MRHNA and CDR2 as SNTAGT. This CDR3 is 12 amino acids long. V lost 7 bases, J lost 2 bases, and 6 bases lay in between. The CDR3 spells CASISPYNEQFF. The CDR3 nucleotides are TGTGCCAGCATTAGTCCCTACAATGAGCAGTTCTTC.

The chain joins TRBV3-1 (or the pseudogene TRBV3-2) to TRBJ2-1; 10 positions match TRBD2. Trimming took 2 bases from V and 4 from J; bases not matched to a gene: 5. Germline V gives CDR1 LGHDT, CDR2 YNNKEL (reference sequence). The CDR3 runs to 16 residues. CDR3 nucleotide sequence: TGTGCCAGCAGCCAATCCACTAGCGGGAAATACAATGAGCAGTTCTTC. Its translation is CASSQSTSGKYNEQFF.

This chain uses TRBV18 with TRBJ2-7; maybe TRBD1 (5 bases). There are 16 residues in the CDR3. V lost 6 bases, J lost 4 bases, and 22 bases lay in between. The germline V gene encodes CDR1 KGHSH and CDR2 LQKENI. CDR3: CASSPLPAQGGYEQYF. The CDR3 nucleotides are TGTGCCAGCTCGCCGCTCCCGGCGCAGGGCGGTTACGAGCAGTACTTC.

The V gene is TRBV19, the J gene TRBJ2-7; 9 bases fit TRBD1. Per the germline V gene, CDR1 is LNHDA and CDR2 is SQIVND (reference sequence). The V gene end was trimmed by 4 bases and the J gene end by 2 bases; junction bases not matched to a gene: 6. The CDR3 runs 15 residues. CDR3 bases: TGTGCCAGTAGTAGCTCGGGACAGGGAGCCTACGAGCAGTACTTC. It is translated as CASSSSGQGAYEQYF.

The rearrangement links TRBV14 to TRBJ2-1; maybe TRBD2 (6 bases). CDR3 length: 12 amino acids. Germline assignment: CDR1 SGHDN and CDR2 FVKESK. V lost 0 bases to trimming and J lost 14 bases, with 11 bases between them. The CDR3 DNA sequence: TGTGCCAGCAGCCAAGATCCGGGAGTCAAGTTCTTC. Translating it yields CASSQDPGVKFF.

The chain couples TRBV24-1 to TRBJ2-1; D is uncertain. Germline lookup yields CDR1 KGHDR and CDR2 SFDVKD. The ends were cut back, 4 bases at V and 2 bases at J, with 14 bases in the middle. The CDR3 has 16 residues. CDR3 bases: TGTGCCACCAGTGACTCACCAGGTGGTACCTACAATGAGCAGTTCTTC. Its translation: CATSDSPGGTYNEQFF.

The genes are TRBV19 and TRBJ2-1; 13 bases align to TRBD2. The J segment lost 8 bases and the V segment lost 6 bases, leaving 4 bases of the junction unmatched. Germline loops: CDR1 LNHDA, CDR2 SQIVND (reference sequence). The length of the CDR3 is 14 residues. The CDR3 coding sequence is TGTGCCAGTAGCGGACTAGCGGGAGTCGATGAGCAGTTCTTC. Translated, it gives CASSGLAGVDEQFF.